These 30 T cell receptor beta chains share one sample of origin, sequenced in a study of blood T cell repertoires in COVID-19. Repertoires were generated with immunoSEQ multiplex PCR, while TCRdb's copy carries only in-frame clones and drops some. The sample holds about 75,000 clones, roughly 88% seen once. The sample consisted of peripheral blood. These receptors were taken from a woman in her 50s with acute or convalescent COVID-19.

This chain links TRBV7-9 with TRBJ1-1, with D hard to call. The CDR3 is 14 amino acids. Trimming removed 5 bases from V and 1 base from J, with 11 bases in between. The germline V gene encodes CDR1 SEHNR and CDR2 FQNEAQ (reference sequence). This CDR3 is CASSGGRGNTEAFF. Written as DNA, the CDR3 is TGTGCCAGCAGCGGAGGACGAGGGAACACTGAAGCTTTCTTT.

The V and J genes are TRBV5-1 and TRBJ2-1; TRBD2 agrees at 14 bases. Germline-derived CDR1 and CDR2 are SGHRS and YFSETQ. Trimming at V came to 4 bases and at J to 0 bases, leaving 12 bases not matched to a gene. The CDR3 loop spans 20 amino acids. CDR3 amino acids: CASSIGTSGGPFSSYNEQFF. CDR3 sequence (DNA): TGCGCCAGCAGCATCGGGACTAGCGGGGGCCCTTTCAGCTCCTACAATGAGCAGTTCTTC.

The rearrangement joins TRBV19 to TRBJ1-2; possibly TRBD1 for D (5 bases). The germline V gene encodes CDR1 LNHDA and CDR2 SQIVND (reference sequence). The CDR3 is made up of 14 amino acids. The V and J ends lost 2 bases and 3 bases respectively, with 10 bases between them. The CDR3 here is CASSISRDDYGYTF. CDR3 coding DNA: TGTGCCAGTAGTATAAGCAGGGATGACTATGGCTACACCTTC.

The genes are TRBV19 and TRBJ2-7; 7 bases line up with TRBD1. The CDR3 is 15 amino acids. CDR1 and CDR2 (germline): LNHDA, SQIVND (reference sequence). The V gene end was trimmed by 4 bases and the J gene end by 2 bases; junction bases not matched to a gene: 8. CDR3 sequence (DNA): TGTGCCAGTAGTAAAGGGACAGCTCCTCCCTACGAGCAGTACTTC. It translates to CASSKGTAPPYEQYF.

The CDR3 protein is CASSLVGFDSSYGYTF. The DNA of the CDR3 is TGCGCCAGCAGCTTGGTTGGATTCGACAGTTCCTATGGCTACACCTTC. The rearrangement uses TRBV5-1 and TRBJ1-2; D is perhaps TRBD1 (5 bases). Trimming took off 0 bases at V and 4 bases at J, with 16 bases between the two ends. The CDR3 has 16 residues. CDR1 and CDR2 from the germline V gene are SGHRS and YFSETQ.

The chain recombines TRBV3-1 (or the pseudogene TRBV3-2) with TRBJ1-6; maybe TRBD1 (6 bases). CDR3 length: 14 residues. Germline V lookup: CDR1 LGHDT, CDR2 YNNKEL (reference sequence). The V and J ends lost 1 base and 7 bases respectively, with 8 bases between them. For the CDR3, the DNA is TGTGCCAGCAGCCAAGGGACAGAGAATTCACCCCTCCACTTT. It codes for CASSQGTENSPLHF.

The chain links TRBV27 to TRBJ2-6; the D gene is possibly TRBD2 (5 bases). The CDR3 sequence is 16 residues long. V was pared by 2 bases and J by 2 bases, with 10 bases between. CDR1 is MNHEY, CDR2 SMNVEV, per germline (reference sequence). The CDR3 sequence is CASSLITGTGANVLTF. The CDR3, as DNA: TGTGCCAGCAGTTTAATTACGGGGACTGGGGCCAACGTCCTGACTTTC.

The chain recombines TRBV25-1 with TRBJ2-1, with D tentatively TRBD2 (5 bases). Germline CDR1 MGHDK, CDR2 SYGVNS. The CDR3 is made up of 15 amino acids. Between the trimmed V and J ends, which lost 0 bases and 1 base, there was a span of 7 bases. The DNA for the CDR3 is TGTGCCAGCAGTGAATATCGAGGGTCCTACAATGAGCAGTTCTTC. Translating it yields CASSEYRGSYNEQFF.

The chain combines TRBV2 with TRBJ1-5, with D possibly matching TRBD1 (6 bases). This CDR3 is 19 amino acids long. The germline V gene has CDR1 SNHLY and CDR2 FYNNEI. V was shortened by 5 bases and J by 5 bases, with 28 bases between the two germline ends. In nucleotides, the CDR3 is TGTGCCAGCAGTCGAATGAGGACCACAGGGACCCGGAACGATCAGCCCCAGCATTTT. Protein product: CASSRMRTTGTRNDQPQHF. The full variable domain, its missing parts supplied by reference TRBV2 and TRBJ1-5, is EPEVTQTPSHQVTQMGQEVILRCVPISNHLYFYWYRQILGQKVEFLVSFYNNEISEKSEIFDDQFSVERPDGSNFTLKIRSTKLEDSAMYFCASSRMRTTGTRNDQPQHFGDGTRLSIL.

The chain links TRBV5-8 to TRBJ1-5; TRBD1 matches 8 bases. V lost 2 bases, J lost 6 bases, and 10 bases stayed unmatched. Germline values: CDR1 SGHTS, CDR2 YDEGEE. This CDR3 is built from 16 residues. In DNA form, the CDR3 reads TGTGCCAGCAGCTTAGGACAGGGAGGGTACGGTCAGCCCCAGCATTTT. It yields the protein CASSLGQGGYGQPQHF.

J is TRBJ2-7 and V is TRBV9; D is possibly TRBD2 (5 bases). The V and J ends lost 3 bases and 3 bases respectively, with 16 bases between them. The CDR3 has 15 amino acids. Per germline, CDR1 SGDLS and CDR2 YYNGEE. CDR3 DNA: TGTGCCAGCAGCGGTGGGGAGCTTCCCTTCTACGAGCAGTACTTC. Translation: CASSGGELPFYEQYF. The whole variable domain, filled in from reference TRBV9 and TRBJ2-7, reads DSGVTQTPKHLITATGQRVTLRCSPRSGDLSVYWYQQSLDQGLQFLIQYYNGEERAKGNILERFSAQQFPDLHSELNLSSLELGDSALYFCASSGGELPFYEQYFGPGTRLTVT.

The chain couples TRBV14 to TRBJ1-1; D unclear. CDR1 is SGHDN and CDR2 is FVKESK in the germline V gene. Trimming removed 1 base from V and 12 bases from J, with 15 bases in between. This CDR3 contains 13 residues. Here the CDR3 DNA reads TGTGCCAGCAGCCAAGGACCGGGAGTCAGGACTTTCTTT. Translated: CASSQGPGVRTFF.

This clone came up once. This sequence joins TRBV6-2 or TRBV6-3 and TRBJ2-2; 9 bases align to TRBD1. V lost 5 bases, J lost 0 bases, and 4 bases stayed unmatched. The CDR3 has 16 residues. Germline CDR1 reads MNHEY; CDR2 reads SVGEGT. CDR3 nucleotides: TGTGCCAGCAGTCACCGGACAGGGGCGAACACCGGGGAGCTGTTTTTT. Protein product: CASSHRTGANTGELFF.

The chain links TRBV30 to TRBJ1-6; D is unclear. The V end lost 4 bases, the J end lost 8 bases, and 9 bases lay between the germline ends. The CDR3 spans 12 residues. Germline V gives CDR1 GTSNPN, CDR2 SVGIG (reference sequence). The CDR3 here is CAWTGDDSPLHF. The CDR3 bases are TGTGCCTGGACAGGTGACGATTCACCCCTCCACTTT.

V is TRBV7-8 and J is TRBJ1-4; D might be TRBD1 (5 bases). The germline CDR1 and CDR2 sequences are SGHVS and FQNEAQ. The length of the CDR3 is 15 residues. V shed 4 bases and J shed 5 bases, with 14 bases lying between them. CDR3 bases: TGTGCCAGCAGCTACCAGCAGGGCTTGAATGAAAAACTGTTTTTT. This gives the protein CASSYQQGLNEKLFF.

The CDR3 sequence: CSVRVLSAKNIQYF. The CDR3 nucleotides read TGCAGCGTTCGAGTCCTCTCAGCCAAAAACATTCAGTACTTC. V usage is TRBV29-1 and J usage is TRBJ2-4; D is uncertain. V shed 5 bases and J shed 0 bases, with 11 bases lying between them. The germline gives CDR1 SQVTM, CDR2 ANQGSEA. The CDR3 is 14 residues long.

The chain recombines TRBV2 with TRBJ2-7, with a weak D call TRBD2 (5 bases). The CDR3 length is 14 residues. CDR1 and CDR2 from the germline V gene are SNHLY and FYNNEI. V lost 6 bases, J lost 7 bases, and 19 bases lay in between. In DNA, the CDR3 is TGTGCCAGCAGCCCGACTTGGGGTCCGGGGGAGCAGTACTTC. As protein: CASSPTWGPGEQYF.

The CDR3 sequence is CASSAPGTGISPLHF. The CDR3 coding sequence is TGTGCCAGCAGCGCCCCCGGGACAGGGATTTCACCCCTCCACTTT. The chain carries TRBV5-4 and TRBJ1-6; 9 nucleotides align to TRBD1. The CDR3 is made up of 15 amino acids. Germline V gene sequence: CDR1 SGHNT, CDR2 YYREEE (reference sequence). V lost 4 bases to trimming and J lost 9 bases; unmatched junction nucleotides: 8.

This chain connects TRBV13 to TRBJ1-2; perhaps TRBD1 as D (5 bases). Trimming took 3 bases from V and 0 from J, leaving 14 bases between them. There are 16 residues in the CDR3. CDR1 is PRHDT, CDR2 FYEKMQ, per germline (reference sequence). The CDR3 DNA follows: TGTGCCAGCAGCTTTCCACAGGTTACAGCTAACTATGGCTACACCTTC. Amino acids: CASSFPQVTANYGYTF.

This clone was picked up one time. The V and J genes are TRBV15 and TRBJ2-2, with no clear D. The CDR3 runs 13 residues. V was clipped by 0 bases and J by 5 bases, with 4 bases between them. Looked up from germline, CDR1 is LNHNV and CDR2 is YYDKDF (reference sequence). CDR3 sequence: CATSRDLTGELFF. CDR3 nucleotides: TGTGCCACCAGCAGAGATTTAACCGGGGAGCTGTTTTTT.

The chain has TRBV5-4 and TRBJ2-7; 9 bases align to TRBD2. Germline V gene sequence: CDR1 SGHNT, CDR2 YYREEE (reference sequence). This CDR3 has 14 residues. J was trimmed by 4 bases and V by 4 bases; bases with no gene match: 6. The CDR3 DNA is TGTGCCAGCAGCGTTAGCGGGAGCCAGTACGAGCAGTACTTC. Its translation is CASSVSGSQYEQYF.

This clone was seen more than once but under ten times. This chain joins TRBV6-5 and TRBJ2-1; possibly TRBD2 for D (5 bases). In germline, CDR1 is MNHEY, CDR2 SVGAGI. This CDR3 is built from 14 residues. V was shortened by 6 bases and J by 1 base, with 10 bases between the two germline ends. CDR3 nucleotides: TGTGCCAGCAGCCGGGGAACATCCTACAATGAGCAGTTCTTC. This codes for CASSRGTSYNEQFF.

The chain links TRBV18 to TRBJ1-6; TRBD1 agrees at 9 bases. Germline V gene sequence: CDR1 KGHSH, CDR2 LQKENI. With V trimmed by 3 bases and J by 7 bases, 4 bases remained unmatched. The CDR3 has 15 amino acids. CDR3 in DNA: TGTGCCAGCTCACCTCAAACAGGGGGCAATTCACCCCTCCACTTT. This sequence encodes CASSPQTGGNSPLHF.

J is TRBJ2-1 and V is TRBV4-1; 9 positions agree with TRBD2. The V gene end was trimmed by 4 bases and the J gene end by 2 bases; junction bases not matched to a gene: 6. The germline V gene has CDR1 MGHRA and CDR2 YSYEKL. This CDR3 has 16 residues. The CDR3 region is CASSPGGGGAYNEQFF. In DNA, the CDR3 is TGCGCCAGCAGCCCCGGAGGCGGGGGGGCCTACAATGAGCAGTTCTTC.

The chain combines TRBV5-1 with TRBJ2-3, with TRBD2 matching 8 bases. The J segment lost 5 bases and the V segment lost 4 bases, leaving 6 bases of the junction unmatched. This CDR3 contains 14 residues. Germline V gene lookup returns CDR1 SGHRS and CDR2 YFSETQ. The DNA for the CDR3 is TGCGCCAGCAGCCCTCTAGCGGGCTTAGATACGCAGTATTTT. This gives the protein CASSPLAGLDTQYF.

The sample holds a few counts of this clone. V gene TRBV6-6 combines with J gene TRBJ2-5; no firm D call. Per germline, CDR1 MNHNY and CDR2 SVGAGI (reference sequence). The CDR3 has 16 residues. Between the trimmed V and J ends, which lost 6 bases and 4 bases, there was a span of 21 bases. The CDR3 nucleotides read TGTGCCAGCAGCCTGCTAGACCCGTCTAGTTCAGAGACCCAGTACTTC. Translation: CASSLLDPSSSETQYF.

The gene calls are TRBV5-1 and TRBJ2-3; 7 bases are shared with TRBD2. The V and J ends lost 4 bases and 1 base, in that order; junction bases with no gene match: 3. This CDR3 is 14 amino acids long. Germline V gene data show CDR1 as SGHRS and CDR2 as YFSETQ. The DNA of the CDR3 is TGCGCCAGCAGCCTAACTAGCGGCACAGATACGCAGTATTTT. This encodes CASSLTSGTDTQYF. Full variable domain (missing parts from reference TRBV5-1 and TRBJ2-3): KAGVTQTPRYLIKTRGQQVTLSCSPISGHRSVSWYQQTPGQGLQFLFEYFSETQRNKGNFPGRFSGRQFSNSRSEMNVSTLELGDSALYLCASSLTSGTDTQYFGPGTRLTVL.

The V and J genes are TRBV5-1 and TRBJ1-2, with no clear D. There are 13 residues in the CDR3. The V end was cut by 4 bases, the J end by 8 bases, with 15 bases between. The germline CDR1 and CDR2 sequences are SGHRS and YFSETQ. DNA for the CDR3: TGCGCCAGCAGCCCGCGGGCGGCCGGGGGCTACACCTTC. Translating it yields CASSPRAAGGYTF. Filled out from reference TRBV5-1 and TRBJ1-2, the complete variable domain reads KAGVTQTPRYLIKTRGQQVTLSCSPISGHRSVSWYQQTPGQGLQFLFEYFSETQRNKGNFPGRFSGRQFSNSRSEMNVSTLELGDSALYLCASSPRAAGGYTFGSGTRLTVV.

This rearrangement joins TRBV10-3 to TRBJ2-3; TRBD2 aligns across 8 bases. This CDR3 has 17 residues. V lost 2 bases to trimming and J lost 8 bases; unmatched junction nucleotides: 15. From germline, CDR1 is ENHRY and CDR2 SYGVKD. The CDR3 coding sequence is TGTGCCATCAGTGAGGATAGCGGGGTGGGGGGCCGAGTTACGCAGTATTTT. It codes for CAISEDSGVGGRVTQYF.

The chain recombines TRBV14 with TRBJ2-3, with D unclear. The germline CDR1 and CDR2 sequences are SGHDN and FVKESK. The CDR3 is 15 residues long. Trimming shortened V by 6 bases and J by 3 bases, and 16 bases separated the two germline ends. The CDR3 DNA follows: TGTGCCAGCAGTCTAGGTTATGTGGAAACAGATACGCAGTATTTT. It translates to CASSLGYVETDTQYF.